These T cell receptor beta chains were read from a single sample in a study of chemoradiotherapy in HPV16-positive cancers. Measured with immunoSEQ multiplex PCR; TCRdb has only the in-frame clones, and not every one. The sample has around 15,000 clones; approximately 75% are singletons. This specimen was taken from a patient who underwent chemoradiotherapy. These receptors came from a human donor with HPV-associated anogenital cancer. The CDR3 runs from the conserved cysteine through the conserved F or W. The D gene is left open where the match is weak. Expanded clones are given a class, and other clones once, few, many or no size at all.

cdr3_nt | cdr3_aa | j_call | v_call | d_call | clone_size
TGTGCCAGCTCCCGACTAGCGGGGGGGCCAGCAGATACGCAGTATTTT | CASSRLAGGPADTQYF | TRBJ2-3 | TRBV18 | TRBD2 | -
TGTGCCAGCAGGTCAGGGGGGGACACAGATACGCAGTATTTT | CASRSGGDTDTQYF | TRBJ2-3 | TRBV6-6 | - | -
TGTGCCAGCAGCTTAGGTGGTCCAGGGCGAGGTGAGCAGTTCTTC | CASSLGGPGRGEQFF | TRBJ2-1 | TRBV7-9 | - | -
TGTGCCAGCAGTGAAAGGTGGGGGATGGGGTTGGGCACAGATACGCAGTATTTT | CASSERWGMGLGTDTQYF | TRBJ2-3 | TRBV6-1 | - | -
TGCGCCAGCAGCCCGGGGGACAGGGCTCAGCCCCAGCATTTT | CASSPGDRAQPQHF | TRBJ1-5 | TRBV4-1 | TRBD1 | -
TGTGCCAGCAGTTTATTGTTCACTAACTCTGGGGCCAACGTCCTGACTTTC | CASSLLFTNSGANVLTF | TRBJ2-6 | TRBV27 | - | -
TGTGCCTGGAGTTTGAAGGGGGCGTACGAGCAGTACTTC | CAWSLKGAYEQYF | TRBJ2-7 | TRBV30 | TRBD1 | -
TGTGCCAGCAGCTCCCCGGGGGGATTCTGGGGCTACACCTTC | CASSSPGGFWGYTF | TRBJ1-2 | TRBV7-2 | - | -
TGTGCCAGCAGCCGTAGCGGGGGAGAGACCCAGTACTTC | CASSRSGGETQYF | TRBJ2-5 | TRBV7-2 | TRBD2 | -
TGTGCCAGCTCACAGGTAGCGGGGGGTCAAGAGACCCAGTACTTC | CASSQVAGGQETQYF | TRBJ2-5 | TRBV18 | TRBD2 | -
TGTGCCAGCAGCGTAGGGAGGGGAATTACCTACGAGCAGTACTTC | CASSVGRGITYEQYF | TRBJ2-7 | TRBV9 | - | -
TGTGCCAGCTCACCACGTGGGGGTGGGAATTCACCCCTCCACTTT | CASSPRGGGNSPLHF | TRBJ1-6 | TRBV18 | - | -
TGTGCCAGCAGCTACGACGGGTATCAGCCCCAGCATTTT | CASSYDGYQPQHF | TRBJ1-5 | TRBV7-2 | - | -
TGTGCCAGCAGCCGGGACAGGCATGAAAAACTGTTTTTT | CASSRDRHEKLFF | TRBJ1-4 | TRBV14 | TRBD1 | -
TGCAGCGTAGGGGACGCCTACAATGAGCAGTTCTTC | CSVGDAYNEQFF | TRBJ2-1 | TRBV29-1 | - | -
TGTGCCAGCAGCCAAGATCGAACAGAGGGCCTTGAAAAACTGTTTTTT | CASSQDRTEGLEKLFF | TRBJ1-4 | TRBV4-2 | - | -
TGTGCCAGCAGCTCCCCTCGGGCGATGAACACCGGGGAGCTGTTTTTT | CASSSPRAMNTGELFF | TRBJ2-2 | TRBV28 | - | -
TGCGCCAGCAGCTCAGGGAGTCCTAACTATGGCTACACCTTC | CASSSGSPNYGYTF | TRBJ1-2 | TRBV5-1 | - | few
TGTGCCAGCAGCTTAGAGGGGTTCATGAACACTGAAGCTTTCTTT | CASSLEGFMNTEAFF | TRBJ1-1 | TRBV11-2 | - | once
TGTGCCAGTAGCCGAAAGACGGGGGGGGGATCCTACGAGCAGTACTTC | CASSRKTGGGSYEQYF | TRBJ2-7 | TRBV19 | TRBD2 | -
TGTGCCAGCAGCTTTGGGACAGGGGAGGGCACCGGGGAGCTGTTTTTT | CASSFGTGEGTGELFF | TRBJ2-2 | TRBV7-9 | TRBD1 | -
TGTGCCAGCAGTTGGGGGACAGGCGTTAATGAAAAACTGTTTTTT | CASSWGTGVNEKLFF | TRBJ1-4 | TRBV27 | TRBD1 | -
TGCGCCAGCAGCCAAGATACAAGAGGGGATGGAAACACCATATATTTT | CASSQDTRGDGNTIYF | TRBJ1-3 | TRBV4-3 | - | -
TGTGCCAGTTGTAACGGGGACAGACCTAACTATGGCTACACCTTC | CASCNGDRPNYGYTF | TRBJ1-2 | TRBV6-5 | TRBD1 | -